A selection of T cell receptor beta chains follows, all from one sample in a study of T cell changes during pregnancy in multiple sclerosis. Data came from immunoSEQ multiplex PCR; TCRdb stores just in-frame clones and leaves some out. The sample has some 38,000 clones, 91% seen once. Specimen: CD4+ T cells from peripheral blood mononuclear cells, collected in the third trimester of pregnancy. The receptors were gathered from a female donor in good health, enrolled as a control in a pregnancy study. Each CDR3 is given with its conserved first and last residue. Each record gives: J gene, V gene, clone size, D gene, CDR3 protein, CDR3 DNA. The D gene is left open where the match is weak. The listing skips clone size in some rows; elsewhere it reads once, few, many or a size class.

>TRBJ1-2|TRBV5-6|NA|NA
CASTPYTRADGYTF
TGTGCCAGCACCCCTTATACTAGGGCTGATGGCTACACCTTC
>TRBJ2-7|TRBV27|few|TRBD1
CASSLRLGQIYEQYF
TGTGCCAGCAGCCTAAGGTTGGGACAGATCTACGAGCAGTACTTC
>TRBJ2-2|TRBV18|NA|NA
CASSEGVNTGELFF
TGTGCCAGCTCCGAGGGGGTAAACACCGGGGAGCTGTTTTTT
>TRBJ1-2|TRBV10-3|NA|NA
CAIREGGIIGYTF
TGTGCCATCAGGGAGGGGGGGATAATCGGCTACACCTTC
>TRBJ2-5|TRBV7-6|NA|NA
CASSLAGETQYF
TGTGCCAGCAGCTTAGCCGGAGAGACCCAGTACTTC
>TRBJ2-7|TRBV27|NA|NA
CASSLRIRGSYEQYF
TGTGCCAGCAGTTTACGGATCCGGGGCTCCTACGAGCAGTACTTC
>TRBJ2-1|TRBV19|NA|NA
CASSRRGPGREFYNEQFF
TGTGCCAGTAGTAGGAGGGGCCCGGGTCGGGAATTCTACAATGAGCAGTTCTTC
>TRBJ2-5|TRBV9|few|NA
CASSVVGEPAETQYF
TGTGCCAGCAGCGTAGTCGGGGAGCCAGCAGAGACCCAGTACTTC
>TRBJ2-1|TRBV14|NA|TRBD2
CASSPTGLAGGFYNEQFF
TGTGCCAGCAGCCCCACCGGACTAGCGGGAGGGTTTTACAATGAGCAGTTCTTC
>TRBJ2-2|TRBV7-9|NA|NA
CASSLAGRRPTGELFF
TGTGCCAGCAGCTTAGCGGGGCGGCGACCCACGGGGGAGCTGTTTTTT
>TRBJ2-7|TRBV30|NA|NA
CAWRESPGPNEQYF
TGTGCCTGGAGGGAGAGCCCGGGTCCCAACGAGCAGTACTTC
>TRBJ2-3|TRBV30|NA|TRBD2
CATLAGGRADTQYF
TGTGCCACACTAGCGGGGGGGAGGGCAGATACGCAGTATTTT
>TRBJ1-4|TRBV5-1|NA|NA
CASSLDTTEEKLFF
TGCGCCAGCAGCTTGGACACAACGGAGGAAAAACTGTTTTTT
>TRBJ2-3|TRBV7-9|NA|NA
CASSLSDNTDTQYF
TGTGCCAGCAGCTTATCTGACAACACAGATACGCAGTATTTT
>TRBJ2-7|TRBV6-5|few|NA
CASSRSQGYEQYF
TGTGCCAGCAGTAGATCTCAGGGCTACGAGCAGTACTTC
>TRBJ1-1|TRBV6-6|NA|NA
CASRIGGAPISEAFF
TGTGCCAGCAGGATAGGGGGGGCGCCTATTTCTGAAGCTTTCTTT
>TRBJ1-5|TRBV13|NA|NA
CASSLEGQPQHF
TGTGCCAGCAGCCTCGAGGGACAGCCCCAGCATTTT
>TRBJ2-7|TRBV18|NA|TRBD2
CASSPSSGNLGEQYF
TGTGCCAGCTCACCCTCTAGCGGGAACTTGGGGGAGCAGTACTTC
>TRBJ2-7|TRBV11-2|NA|NA
CASSPQEGLYEQYF
TGTGCCAGCAGCCCCCAGGAGGGCCTCTACGAGCAGTACTTC
>TRBJ1-2|TRBV6-9|NA|TRBD1
CASSYPPRGSGRGYTF
TGTGCCAGCAGTTATCCTCCCAGGGGGTCAGGGAGGGGCTACACCTTC
>TRBJ2-7|TRBV10-3|NA|NA
CAISESSGLSPSYEQYF
TGTGCCATCAGTGAGTCTTCCGGACTCTCGCCATCCTACGAGCAGTACTTC
>TRBJ2-2|TRBV7-3|NA|TRBD1
CASNPGGAGELFF
TGTGCCAGCAACCCAGGGGGAGCCGGGGAGCTGTTTTTT
>TRBJ2-7|TRBV4-2|NA|NA
CASSQPDGVGDEQYF
TGTGCCAGCAGCCAACCCGATGGGGTCGGGGACGAGCAGTACTTC
>TRBJ2-3|TRBV5-1|NA|TRBD2
CASSLVGDGRVNTQYF
TGCGCCAGCAGCTTGGTAGGCGACGGGAGGGTAAATACGCAGTATTTT
>TRBJ2-1|TRBV9|NA|NA
CASSDGDRAPNEQFF
TGTGCCAGCAGCGACGGCGACAGAGCGCCCAATGAGCAGTTCTTC
>TRBJ2-5|TRBV5-1|NA|TRBD2
CASSHGTSGQETQYF
TGCGCCAGCAGTCACGGGACTAGCGGACAAGAGACCCAGTACTTC
>TRBJ2-5|TRBV7-7|NA|TRBD1
CASSDPWTGETQYF
TGTGCTAGCAGCGACCCTTGGACAGGAGAGACCCAGTACTTC
>TRBJ1-1|TRBV6-5|NA|NA
CASSYSGRAEAFF
TGTGCCAGCAGTTACTCGGGGAGAGCTGAAGCTTTCTTT
>TRBJ2-1|TRBV5-6|NA|TRBD1
CASSLAGQEYNEQFF
TGTGCCAGCAGCTTGGCAGGACAGGAATACAATGAGCAGTTCTTC
>TRBJ1-6|TRBV7-9|NA|TRBD1
CASSLVGTGVSPLHF
TGTGCCAGCAGCTTAGTAGGGACAGGGGTTTCACCCCTCCACTTT
>TRBJ2-7|TRBV5-6|NA|NA
CASSRFLEQYF
TGTGCCAGCAGCCGTTTTCTGGAGCAGTACTTC
>TRBJ2-1|TRBV5-4|NA|NA
CASSLDTSSYNEQFF
TGTGCCAGCAGCTTGGACACAAGCTCCTACAATGAGCAGTTCTTC
>TRBJ2-3|TRBV5-1|NA|NA
CASSLAPTKDTQYF
TGCGCCAGCAGCTTGGCTCCTACCAAAGATACGCAGTATTTT
>TRBJ1-1|TRBV19|NA|NA
CASQLGAANTEAFF
TGTGCCAGCCAATTAGGGGCGGCGAACACTGAAGCTTTCTTT
>TRBJ2-4|TRBV12-5|NA|NA
CASGLGQTDKNIQYF
TGTGCTAGTGGTTTGGGACAGACCGACAAAAACATTCAGTACTTC
>TRBJ1-5|TRBV10-3|NA|TRBD1
CAISDRGRLDQPQHF
TGTGCCATCAGTGACAGGGGGCGCCTGGATCAGCCCCAGCATTTT
>TRBJ1-6|TRBV4-1|NA|NA
CASSQENRVYDSPLHF
TGCGCCAGCAGCCAAGAAAACAGGGTCTATGATTCACCCCTCCACTTT
>TRBJ2-5|TRBV6-6|NA|NA
CASSYSIAETQYF
TGTGCCAGCAGTTACTCGATTGCGGAGACCCAGTACTTC
>TRBJ1-4|TRBV11-1|NA|TRBD1
CASSSTGQKNEKLFF
TGTGCCAGCAGCTCCACGGGACAGAAGAATGAAAAACTGTTTTTT
>TRBJ2-5|TRBV7-2|NA|NA
CASTPMEAGETQYF
TGTGCCAGCACCCCGATGGAGGCGGGCGAGACCCAGTACTTC
>TRBJ1-3|TRBV5-1|once|NA
CASSFQSSGNTIYF
TGCGCCAGCAGCTTCCAGTCCTCTGGAAACACCATATATTTT